The 32 T cell receptor beta chains given below trace back to one sample, sequenced in a study of T cell changes during pregnancy in multiple sclerosis. Generated by immunoSEQ multiplex PCR, the TCRdb table keeps only in-frame clones and is missing some. The repertoire holds around 40,000 clones, with roughly 90% as singletons. Sequenced here: CD8+ T cells from peripheral blood mononuclear cells, sampled before pregnancy. The receptors derive from a female donor with multiple sclerosis, enrolled in a pregnancy study.

The chain uses TRBV30 and TRBJ2-2; possible D gene TRBD1, 6 bases. CDR1 and CDR2 from the germline V gene are GTSNPN and SVGIG (reference sequence). V dropped 3 bases and J dropped 5 bases, with 10 bases sitting between them. The CDR3 extends over 13 amino acids. The CDR3 nucleotides are TGTGCCTGGAGGTCGACAGGAACCGGGGAGCTGTTTTTT. This translates into CAWRSTGTGELFF.

This sequence joins TRBV27 and TRBJ2-1; 9 positions match TRBD1. The CDR3 contains 13 residues. V shed 6 bases and J 8 bases; nucleotides not matched to a gene: 5. Germline CDR1 reads MNHEY; CDR2 reads SMNVEV (reference sequence). The CDR3 region has the DNA TGTGCCAGCAGCCCACAGGGGGCCTATGAGCAGTTCTTC. This translates into CASSPQGAYEQFF.

The J gene is TRBJ2-7, the V gene TRBV6-1; TRBD2 agrees at 13 bases. Germline V gene data show CDR1 as MNHNS and CDR2 as SASEGT. CDR3 length equals 13 residues. V dropped 10 bases and J dropped 6; count of bases not matched to a gene: 6. In nucleotides, the CDR3 is TGTGCCACCCCGGGACTAGCGGGACTCGAGCAGTACTTC. It is translated as CATPGLAGLEQYF.

A note on this clone: Relative to the germline gene, one junction end is altered; a read error may explain this. Additional DNA sequences in this sample encode the identical CDR3. The genes are TRBV5-1 and TRBJ2-7, with D possibly matching TRBD2 (7 bases). This CDR3 contains 14 residues. Germline V gives CDR1 SGHRS, CDR2 YFSETQ. In DNA form, the CDR3 reads TGCGCCAGCAGCTTGGTCAGGGGAGGGAACGAGCAATACTTC. It yields the protein CASSLVRGGNEQYF. The variable domain in full, completed from reference TRBV5-1 and TRBJ2-7, reads KAGVTQTPRYLIKTRGQQVTLSCSPISGHRSVSWYQQTPGQGLQFLFEYFSETQRNKGNFPGRFSGRQFSNSRSEMNVSTLELGDSALYLCASSLVRGGNEQYFGPGTRLTVT.

The V gene is TRBV6-1, the J gene TRBJ1-2; 7 bases are shared with TRBD1. Germline lookup yields CDR1 MNHNS and CDR2 SASEGT. The V segment lost 2 bases and the J segment 6 bases; nucleotides outside the gene matches: 12. The CDR3 runs to 16 residues. The CDR3 nucleotides are TGTGCCAGCAGTGAACCATTCTGGGACAGCTTCGATGGCTACACCTTC. Encoded protein: CASSEPFWDSFDGYTF.

The chain couples TRBV5-5 to TRBJ1-2; D gene ambiguous. Trimming stripped 2 bases from V and 3 bases from J, with 14 bases between. Germline lookup yields CDR1 SGHKS and CDR2 YYEKEE (reference sequence). The CDR3 contains 15 residues. The CDR3 loop is CASSLGRDIDYGYTF. CDR3 coding DNA: TGTGCCAGCAGCTTAGGCCGAGACATCGACTATGGCTACACCTTC. Full variable domain (missing parts from reference TRBV5-5 and TRBJ1-2): DAGVTQSPTHLIKTRGQQVTLRCSPISGHKSVSWYQQVLGQGPQFIFQYYEKEERGRGNFPDRFSARQFPNYSSELNVNALLLGDSALYLCASSLGRDIDYGYTFGSGTRLTVV.

The gene calls are TRBV2 and TRBJ1-4, with D unresolved. Trimming shortened V by 3 bases and J by 5 bases, and 16 bases separated the two germline ends. The CDR3 consists of 16 residues. The germline V gene has CDR1 SNHLY and CDR2 FYNNEI. DNA of the CDR3: TGTGCCAGCAGTGAGAGGAGGCCATCACCAAATGAAAAACTGTTTTTT. Translating it yields CASSERRPSPNEKLFF.

The V call is TRBV29-1, the J call TRBJ2-7; 11 nucleotides agree with TRBD1. The CDR3 runs to 13 residues. The J segment lost 4 bases and the V segment lost 7 bases, leaving 6 bases of the junction unmatched. Germline CDR1 SQVTM, CDR2 ANQGSEA. In nucleotides, the CDR3 is TGCAGCGCAGCCGGGACAGGGGGTTACGAGCAGTACTTC. Amino acids: CSAAGTGGYEQYF.

The chain uses TRBV11-2 and TRBJ1-2; D is ambiguous. The CDR3 has 18 residues. Germline V gene data show CDR1 as SGHAT and CDR2 as FQNNGV. The germline V and J ends were trimmed by 5 bases and 4 bases, with 26 bases remaining between them. The CDR3 DNA sequence: TGTGCCAGCAGCCCAAATGCGCTTATGCAGGCCTCGTTCTATGGCTACACCTTC. Translated, it gives CASSPNALMQASFYGYTF.

With regard to this clone: One junction end does not reproduce the germline sequence, and a read error may be involved. This chain links TRBV6-9 with TRBJ2-7; 9 bases agree with TRBD2. The CDR3 is 11 amino acids. CDR1 and CDR2 (germline): MNHGY, SVAAGI. Here the CDR3 DNA reads TGTGCCAGCCCCACCCGGGCTAGCGGGGACTTC. It specifies CASPTRASGDF.

This clone was detected once. This chain joins TRBV7-3 and TRBJ2-1; D may be TRBD2 (5 bases). There are 17 residues in the CDR3. Trimming stripped 1 base from V and 0 bases from J, with 13 bases between. CDR1 and CDR2 (germline): SGHTA, FQGTGA. CDR3 nucleotide sequence: TGTGCCAGCAGCTTAATGTCCCCGGGGAGCTCCTACAATGAGCAGTTCTTC. Translation gives CASSLMSPGSSYNEQFF.

The CDR3 loop is CASSLVSGFHQPQHF. The CDR3 DNA reads as TGTGCCAGCAGCTTGGTTTCGGGGTTTCATCAGCCCCAGCATTTT. This chain connects TRBV5-8 to TRBJ1-5; D call uncertain. This CDR3 region has 15 residues. V was cut by 0 bases and J by 5 bases, with 12 bases left in between. The germline gives CDR1 SGHTS, CDR2 YDEGEE.

The chain has TRBV7-3 and TRBJ2-3; 12 positions agree with TRBD2. Germline lookup yields CDR1 SGHTA and CDR2 FQGTGA. Trimming at V came to 3 bases and at J to 2 bases, leaving 6 bases not matched to a gene. CDR3 length equals 17 residues. Here the CDR3 DNA reads TGTGCCAGCAGCTTTCGCCGACTAGCGGGGGTCACAGATACGCAGTATTTT. It codes for CASSFRRLAGVTDTQYF.

This chain links TRBV7-6 with TRBJ2-7, with D uncertain. Trimming removed 1 base at V and 2 bases at J, with 9 bases between. This CDR3 contains 14 residues. Germline V gene sequence: CDR1 SGHVS, CDR2 FNYEAQ. The CDR3 region is CASSLEAGAYEQYF. CDR3 nucleotide sequence: TGTGCCAGCAGCTTAGAGGCAGGCGCCTACGAGCAGTACTTC.

The genes are TRBV10-3 and TRBJ2-1; the D gene is possibly TRBD2 (6 bases). The CDR3 runs to 16 residues. Germline V gene lookup returns CDR1 ENHRY and CDR2 SYGVKD. V was pared by 0 bases and J by 4 bases, with 13 bases between. The CDR3 DNA reads TGTGCCATCAGTGAGTCGGAACTAGCAGGGTACAATGAGCAGTTCTTC. Its protein is CAISESELAGYNEQFF.

This clone was observed once. The chain couples TRBV6-5 to TRBJ1-4; no clear D gene. The germline gives CDR1 MNHEY, CDR2 SVGAGI. The CDR3 sequence is 15 residues long. V was shortened by 6 bases and J by 5 bases, with 16 bases between the two germline ends. The CDR3 bases are TGTGCCAGCAGCCCCTCTGGCACAGCAAATGAAAAACTGTTTTTT. It is translated as CASSPSGTANEKLFF.

J is TRBJ1-2 and V is TRBV10-3; TRBD1 matches at 10 bases. This CDR3 is built from 16 residues. The V segment lost 11 bases and the J segment 3 bases; nucleotides outside the gene matches: 15. Germline loops: CDR1 ENHRY, CDR2 SYGVKD. CDR3 loop: CAASDRGQGLYYGYTF. The CDR3 DNA is TGTGCCGCCAGTGATCGGGGACAGGGGCTCTACTATGGCTACACCTTC.

The DNA of the CDR3 is TGCGCCAGCAGCTGGGGACAGTTGATGGACACTGAAGCTTTCTTT. This codes for CASSWGQLMDTEAFF. This chain connects TRBV4-1 to TRBJ1-1; 7 nucleotides line up with TRBD1. Germline trimming cut 5 bases from V and 3 bases from J; bases unmatched to any gene: 9. The CDR3 totals 15 residues. Germline V gene lookup returns CDR1 MGHRA and CDR2 YSYEKL.

The gene calls are TRBV6-4 and TRBJ2-1, with D perhaps TRBD2 (6 bases). This CDR3 contains 13 residues. Germline V gene lookup returns CDR1 MRHNA and CDR2 SNTAGT. Trimming removed 3 bases at V and 3 bases at J, with 6 bases between. The CDR3 spells CASSDSGYNEQFF. In DNA, the CDR3 is TGTGCCAGCAGTGATAGCGGCTACAATGAGCAGTTCTTC.

The rearrangement uses TRBV4-1 and TRBJ2-1; 8 nucleotides agree with TRBD2. CDR1 is MGHRA, CDR2 YSYEKL, per germline. This CDR3 has 17 amino acids. Trimming took 0 bases from V and 6 from J; bases not matched to a gene: 10. The DNA of the CDR3 is TGCGCCAGCAGCCAAGAGGTGGGCGGGGGGAACATCAATGAGCAGTTCTTC. This encodes CASSQEVGGGNINEQFF.

The J gene is TRBJ2-2, the V gene TRBV7-9, with 9 nucleotides matching TRBD1. This CDR3 contains 16 residues. The germline gives CDR1 SEHNR, CDR2 FQNEAQ (reference sequence). The trim removed 1 base at V and 6 bases at J, leaving 6 bases unmatched. The CDR3 spells CASSLVNRGPAGELFF. The CDR3 DNA is TGTGCCAGCAGCTTAGTTAACAGGGGGCCCGCCGGGGAGCTGTTTTTT. The full variable domain, completed using reference TRBV7-9 and TRBJ2-2, is DTGVSQNPRHKITKRGQNVTFRCDPISEHNRLYWYRQTLGQGPEFLTYFQNEAQLEKSRLLSDRFSAERPKGSFSTLEIQRTEQGDSAMYLCASSLVNRGPAGELFFGEGSRLTVL.

This clone is a singleton in its sample. The chain recombines TRBV9 with TRBJ2-5; 14 bases are a match to TRBD2. V shed 5 bases and J 5 bases; nucleotides not matched to a gene: 8. The CDR3 has 16 amino acids. The germline V gene encodes CDR1 SGDLS and CDR2 YYNGEE. CDR3 DNA: TGTGCCAGCAGTGCGGGACTAGCGGGAGACTGGGAGACCCAGTACTTC. This translates into CASSAGLAGDWETQYF.

V is TRBV6-1 and J is TRBJ1-1; TRBD1 matches at 7 bases. Trimming cost V 6 bases and J 4 bases; bases outside gene matches: 8. The germline V gene has CDR1 MNHNS and CDR2 SASEGT. The CDR3 is 14 amino acids. For the CDR3, the DNA is TGTGCCAGCAGCATTGACAGGGTCGGCACTGAAGCTTTCTTT. Protein product: CASSIDRVGTEAFF.

The chain links TRBV7-2 to TRBJ1-1; a weak D match, TRBD1 (6 bases). Germline CDR1 reads SGHTA; CDR2 reads FQGNSA. This CDR3 region has 15 residues. V was pared by 3 bases and J by 0 bases, with 11 bases between. This CDR3 reads CASSFSGVLNTEAFF. The CDR3 nucleotides are TGTGCCAGCAGCTTCTCAGGGGTCCTGAACACTGAAGCTTTCTTT.

The chain links TRBV7-9 to TRBJ2-5, with TRBD1 identical over 11 bases. The V segment lost 5 bases and the J segment 3 bases; nucleotides outside the gene matches: 2. The CDR3 is made up of 14 amino acids. Germline V gene sequence: CDR1 SEHNR, CDR2 FQNEAQ (reference sequence). CDR3 protein: CASSQGQGEETQYF. The DNA of the CDR3 is TGTGCCAGCAGCCAGGGACAGGGGGAAGAGACCCAGTACTTC.

V gene TRBV29-1 combines with J gene TRBJ2-7; no clear D. The V end was cut by 5 bases, the J end by 4 bases, with 15 bases between. CDR3 length equals 13 residues. Germline V lookup: CDR1 SQVTM, CDR2 ANQGSEA. For the CDR3, the DNA is TGCAGCGTTCTAGGTCCTCTCGATTACGAGCAGTACTTC. Translating gives CSVLGPLDYEQYF.

This rearrangement joins TRBV27 to TRBJ2-7; 9 positions match TRBD1. The germline gives CDR1 MNHEY, CDR2 SMNVEV (reference sequence). This CDR3 is built from 15 residues. Trimming took 5 bases from V and 6 from J; bases not matched to a gene: 11. The CDR3 nucleotides are TGTGCCAGCAGTCCACGAAACCGGGACAGGGTCGAGCAGTACTTC. Translating gives CASSPRNRDRVEQYF.

The chain couples TRBV7-2 to TRBJ1-2, with D unclear. Germline V gives CDR1 SGHTA, CDR2 FQGNSA. V was cut by 7 bases and J by 3 bases, with 6 bases left in between. The CDR3 runs to 11 residues. The CDR3 loop is CASNSYYGYTF. In DNA, the CDR3 is TGTGCCAGCAACAGCTACTATGGCTACACCTTC.

The rearrangement uses TRBV13 and TRBJ2-3, with TRBD2 matching 12 bases. Germline V lookup: CDR1 PRHDT, CDR2 FYEKMQ (reference sequence). The CDR3 extends over 16 amino acids. V lost 4 bases to trimming and J lost 2 bases; unmatched junction nucleotides: 4. The CDR3 bases are TGTGCCAGCAGCTCATGGACTAGCGGGACCACAGATACGCAGTATTTT. It translates to CASSSWTSGTTDTQYF. Combining the CDR3 with reference TRBV13 and TRBJ2-3 gives the whole variable domain AAGVIQSPRHLIKEKRETATLKCYPIPRHDTVYWYQQGPGQDPQFLISFYEKMQSDKGSIPDRFSAQQFSDYHSELNMSSLELGDSALYFCASSSWTSGTTDTQYFGPGTRLTVL.

The genes are TRBV4-1 and TRBJ1-1; the match to TRBD1 covers 7 bases. This CDR3 comprises 16 residues. Per the germline V gene, CDR1 is MGHRA and CDR2 is YSYEKL. V was clipped by 4 bases and J by 1 base; unmatched bases: 9. The CDR3 reads CASSPPPGQTNTEAFF. CDR3 nucleotide sequence: TGCGCCAGCAGCCCCCCTCCGGGACAGACGAACACTGAAGCTTTCTTT.

This chain joins TRBV27 and TRBJ1-4; D is perhaps TRBD1 (5 bases). Germline assignment: CDR1 MNHEY and CDR2 SMNVEV (reference sequence). The CDR3 consists of 15 residues. Deletions cut 5 bases from V and 6 bases from J, with 16 bases between. Here the CDR3 reads CASSRTGVTYEKLFF. The DNA for the CDR3 is TGTGCCAGCAGTCGGACGGGGGTTACGTATGAAAAACTGTTTTTT. The full variable domain, its missing parts supplied by reference TRBV27 and TRBJ1-4, is EAQVTQNPRYLITVTGKKLTVTCSQNMNHEYMSWYRQDPGLGLRQIYYSMNVEVTDKGDVPEGYKVSRKEKRNFPLILESPSPNQTSLYFCASSRTGVTYEKLFFGSGTQLSVL.

The V call is TRBV9, the J call TRBJ1-2; no clear D. Germline V gene sequence: CDR1 SGDLS, CDR2 YYNGEE. V was pared by 0 bases and J by 7 bases, with 10 bases between. The CDR3 consists of 13 residues. This CDR3 reads CASSVGGIGGYTF. The DNA of the CDR3 is TGTGCCAGCAGCGTAGGAGGGATAGGTGGCTACACCTTC.